Following are 32 T cell receptor beta chains from one sample sequenced in a study of T cell responses to AZD1222 COVID-19 vaccine. Using immunoSEQ multiplex PCR, the repertoire was profiled, and TCRdb retains in-frame clones only, with some absent. The table records around 58,000 clones, about 80% of them present only once. The sample was peripheral blood, taken on day 0 of AZD1222 vaccination. The source of these receptors is an adult in good health.

The V gene is TRBV29-1, the J gene TRBJ2-5; no reliable D call. The CDR3 loop spans 9 amino acids. CDR1 and CDR2 from the germline V gene are SQVTM and ANQGSEA. The V and J ends lost 4 bases and 4 bases respectively, with 1 base between them. The CDR3 spells CSVGETQYF. CDR3 nucleotide sequence: TGCAGCGTTGGAGAGACCCAGTACTTC.

The chain carries TRBV20-1 and TRBJ2-2; D unresolved. The CDR3 contains 11 residues. With 0 bases removed from V and 9 bases from J, the gap between germline ends came to 5 bases. Germline V lookup: CDR1 DFQATT, CDR2 SNEGSKA (reference sequence). The CDR3 is CSARDDRELFF. The CDR3 DNA reads TGCAGTGCTAGAGATGACCGGGAGCTGTTTTTT.

This chain links TRBV19 with TRBJ2-1; 7 bases line up with TRBD2. V shed 1 base and J 6 bases; nucleotides not matched to a gene: 9. The CDR3 spans 16 residues. CDR1 and CDR2 from the germline V gene are LNHDA and SQIVND (reference sequence). The CDR3 loop is CASSIVGAGTFNEQFF. The CDR3 bases are TGTGCCAGTAGTATAGTTGGAGCGGGGACCTTCAATGAGCAGTTCTTC. Combining the CDR3 with reference TRBV19 and TRBJ2-1 gives the whole variable domain DGGITQSPKYLFRKEGQNVTLSCEQNLNHDAMYWYRQDPGQGLRLIYYSQIVNDFQKGDIAEGYSVSREKKESFPLTVTSAQKNPTAFYLCASSIVGAGTFNEQFFGPGTRLTVL.

The J gene is TRBJ1-4, the V gene TRBV6-5; D possibly corresponds to TRBD1 (5 bases). Looked up from germline, CDR1 is MNHEY and CDR2 is SVGAGI. The CDR3 consists of 15 residues. Trimming removed 0 bases at V and 5 bases at J, with 10 bases between. The CDR3 coding sequence is TGTGCCAGCAGTTACTCGTCGACAGACAATGAAAAACTGTTTTTT. As protein: CASSYSSTDNEKLFF.

This clone appeared a single time. The rearrangement links TRBV5-1 to TRBJ1-1, with D perhaps TRBD1 (6 bases). CDR3 size: 14 residues. CDR1 and CDR2 from the germline V gene are SGHRS and YFSETQ. Trimming left V 5 bases short and J 4 bases short, with 15 bases between. CDR3 coding DNA: TGCGCCAGCAGGCTCTTCAGGGGTCGCACTGAAGCTTTCTTT. As protein: CASRLFRGRTEAFF.

The V and J genes are TRBV10-1 and TRBJ2-3, with 8 positions matching TRBD2. The V segment lost 0 bases and the J segment 2 bases; nucleotides outside the gene matches: 7. The CDR3 has 17 residues. The germline V gene encodes CDR1 WNHNN and CDR2 SYGVQD (reference sequence). CDR3 bases: TGCGCCAGCAGTGAGTCATCAGCGGGAGCTTTCACAGATACGCAGTATTTT. Translation: CASSESSAGAFTDTQYF.

V gene TRBV6-2 or TRBV6-3 combines with J gene TRBJ2-7, with D tentatively TRBD1 (6 bases). Germline V CDR1 and CDR2: MNHEY, SVGEGT. Deletions cut 4 bases from V and 3 bases from J, with 10 bases between. The CDR3 consists of 13 residues. The CDR3 spells CASSWDIHYEQYF. The CDR3 coding sequence is TGTGCCAGCAGTTGGGACATTCACTACGAGCAGTACTTC.

This chain connects TRBV13 to TRBJ2-2; D not resolved. The V gene lost 6 bases and the J gene lost 6 bases, with 5 bases spanning the gap. The CDR3 spans 11 residues. CDR1 PRHDT and CDR2 FYEKMQ come from the germline V gene (reference sequence). The CDR3 sequence: CASSFPGELFF. CDR3 nucleotide sequence: TGTGCCAGCAGTTTCCCCGGGGAGCTGTTTTTT. Full variable domain (missing parts from reference TRBV13 and TRBJ2-2): AAGVIQSPRHLIKEKRETATLKCYPIPRHDTVYWYQQGPGQDPQFLISFYEKMQSDKGSIPDRFSAQQFSDYHSELNMSSLELGDSALYFCASSFPGELFFGEGSRLTVL.

The gene calls are TRBV5-3 and TRBJ2-2; TRBD1 might be the D (5 bases). TRBV5-3 carries the ORF label, with uncertain function. V was pared by 3 bases and J by 4 bases, with 10 bases between. The CDR3 runs 14 residues. CDR3 coding DNA: TGTGCCAGAAGCTCCCAAGACAGCACCGGGGAGCTGTTTTTT. This gives the protein CARSSQDSTGELFF.

The chain uses TRBV4-1 and TRBJ1-1; unclear D gene. Germline CDR1 and CDR2: MGHRA and YSYEKL. The CDR3 consists of 14 residues. Between the trimmed V and J ends, which lost 9 bases and 1 base, there was a span of 15 bases. The CDR3 is CASRVEGWNTEAFF. The CDR3 DNA is TGCGCCAGTAGGGTCGAGGGCTGGAACACTGAAGCTTTCTTT.

This clone turned up a few times. The chain uses TRBV4-1 and TRBJ1-4; no definite D call. The CDR3 consists of 16 residues. CDR1 is MGHRA and CDR2 is YSYEKL in the germline V gene. Deletions cut 4 bases from V and 2 bases from J, with 14 bases between. Here the CDR3 reads CASSRMNSPTNEKLFF. CDR3 nucleotide sequence: TGCGCCAGCAGCCGAATGAATTCCCCCACTAATGAAAAACTGTTTTTT.

The chain employs TRBV6-5 and TRBJ1-3, with unresolved D. The length of the CDR3 is 14 residues. V was pared by 4 bases and J by 4 bases, with 11 bases between. The V gene's germline CDR1 is MNHEY and CDR2 SVGAGI. Here the CDR3 reads CASSSGGPGNTIYF. CDR3 DNA: TGTGCCAGCAGTTCAGGAGGACCCGGAAACACCATATATTTT.

The rearrangement uses TRBV5-4 and TRBJ2-1; 7 positions match TRBD2. The CDR3 is 16 residues long. Germline assignment: CDR1 SGHNT and CDR2 YYREEE (reference sequence). Trimming removed 4 bases from V and 5 bases from J; junction bases left unmatched: 12. In DNA form, the CDR3 reads TGTGCCAGCAGCAAAGGCGCACTAGCGTCGGACAATGAGCAGTTCTTC. Protein sequence: CASSKGALASDNEQFF.

J is TRBJ2-7 and V is TRBV18, with D unclear. The ends were cut back, 5 bases at V and 3 bases at J, with 8 bases in the middle. The CDR3 length is 12 residues. Germline values: CDR1 KGHSH, CDR2 LQKENI. The CDR3: CASSKGGYEQYF. CDR3 in DNA: TGTGCCAGCTCAAAGGGTGGCTACGAGCAGTACTTC.

This chain links TRBV2 with TRBJ2-1; weak D call: TRBD1 (5 bases). The CDR3 runs 13 residues. Germline assignment: CDR1 SNHLY and CDR2 FYNNEI. V was pared by 7 bases and J by 9 bases, with 16 bases between. Here the CDR3 DNA reads TGTGCCAGCACCCCAACTGGGGCGGTTGAGCAGTTCTTC. Protein: CASTPTGAVEQFF.

The V and J genes are TRBV14 and TRBJ2-3; D unclear. Deletions cut 3 bases from V and 0 bases from J, with 1 base between. CDR1 and CDR2 (germline): SGHDN, FVKESK. The CDR3 is made up of 12 amino acids. CDR3: CASSHSTDTQYF. In nucleotides, the CDR3 is TGTGCCAGCAGCCACAGCACAGATACGCAGTATTTT.

This rearrangement joins TRBV20-1 to TRBJ2-2; D unresolved. Germline V CDR1 and CDR2: DFQATT, SNEGSKA (reference sequence). V was shortened by 3 bases and J by 0 bases, with 5 bases between the two germline ends. This CDR3 contains 13 residues. CDR3 sequence reads: CSASLPNTGELFF. The CDR3 bases are TGCAGTGCTAGTCTCCCGAACACCGGGGAGCTGTTTTTT.

The chain carries TRBV4-3 and TRBJ1-1; TRBD1 matches at 8 bases. V shed 2 bases, J shed 6 bases, and the junction held 11 bases outside the gene matches. The CDR3 has 16 residues. Germline-derived CDR1 and CDR2 are LGHNA and YSLEER. The chain's CDR3 is CASSQRTGKFFPEAFF. CDR3 coding DNA: TGCGCCAGCAGCCAACGGACAGGGAAGTTTTTCCCTGAAGCTTTCTTT.

The chain couples TRBV7-2 to TRBJ2-7; 9 nucleotides match TRBD1. The CDR3 is 15 residues long. CDR1 SGHTA and CDR2 FQGNSA come from the germline V gene. V shed 2 bases, J shed 3 bases, and the junction held 5 bases outside the gene matches. Here the CDR3 reads CASSLSSGQGYEQYF. The DNA for the CDR3 is TGTGCCAGCAGCTTAAGTTCGGGACAGGGCTACGAGCAGTACTTC.

V and J are TRBV4-1 and TRBJ2-7; TRBD2 agrees at 12 bases. V trimming: 0 bases; J trimming: 4 bases; junction bases outside the gene matches: 7. Looked up from germline, CDR1 is MGHRA and CDR2 is YSYEKL. The CDR3 spans 17 residues. The CDR3 region is CASSQEGSTSGSYEQYF. The CDR3, as DNA: TGCGCCAGCAGCCAAGAAGGATCGACTAGCGGGAGTTACGAGCAGTACTTC.

The chain joins TRBV9 to TRBJ1-2; possible D gene TRBD1, 5 bases. In germline, CDR1 is SGDLS, CDR2 YYNGEE. The CDR3 runs to 16 residues. Trimming cost V 3 bases and J 6 bases, with 21 bases left between them. The CDR3 protein is CASSAGGYGVGDGYTF. CDR3 sequence (DNA): TGTGCCAGCAGCGCCGGGGGGTACGGGGTTGGTGATGGCTACACCTTC.

The chain uses TRBV6-2 or TRBV6-3 and TRBJ2-2; D perhaps matches TRBD2 (5 bases). The CDR3 has 17 amino acids. The V gene's germline CDR1 is MNHEY and CDR2 SVGEGT. The ends were cut back, 0 bases at V and 5 bases at J, with 16 bases in the middle. CDR3 coding DNA: TGTGCCAGCAGTTACTCGGGGTTAGCGTCTGGGACCGGGGAGCTGTTTTTT. Translated: CASSYSGLASGTGELFF.

The chain joins TRBV6-1 to TRBJ2-7; 11 bases align to TRBD1. CDR3 length: 16 residues. V was clipped by 2 bases and J by 4 bases; unmatched bases: 7. Germline CDR1 is MNHNS and CDR2 is SASEGT. CDR3 loop: CASSETGQGARYEQYF. The CDR3 nucleotides read TGTGCCAGCAGTGAAACAGGACAGGGGGCGCGATACGAGCAGTACTTC.

The chain recombines TRBV20-1 with TRBJ2-7; D ambiguous. The germline V gene encodes CDR1 DFQATT and CDR2 SNEGSKA (reference sequence). V lost 3 bases to trimming and J lost 2 bases, with 8 bases between them. The CDR3 extends over 12 amino acids. CDR3: CSASLVTYEQYF. The CDR3 region has the DNA TGCAGTGCTAGTCTGGTAACCTACGAGCAGTACTTC.

The gene calls are TRBV7-9 and TRBJ2-7, with TRBD2 identical over 10 bases. J gave up 7 bases and V 4 bases, and 7 bases lay outside the gene matches. Per germline, CDR1 SEHNR and CDR2 FQNEAQ (reference sequence). The CDR3 loop spans 14 amino acids. The CDR3 loop reads CASSSLAGAGEQYF. The CDR3 nucleotides are TGTGCCAGCAGCTCCCTAGCGGGAGCAGGAGAGCAGTACTTC. The full variable domain, completed using reference TRBV7-9 and TRBJ2-7, is DTGVSQNPRHKITKRGQNVTFRCDPISEHNRLYWYRQTLGQGPEFLTYFQNEAQLEKSRLLSDRFSAERPKGSFSTLEIQRTEQGDSAMYLCASSSLAGAGEQYFGPGTRLTVT.

The chain uses TRBV10-3 and TRBJ2-2; D uncertain. The CDR3 length is 15 residues. From germline, CDR1 is ENHRY and CDR2 SYGVKD. Trimming removed 4 bases at V and 0 bases at J, with 9 bases between. The CDR3 bases are TGTGCCATCAGTGCAAAGGGCGCGAACACCGGGGAGCTGTTTTTT. Its protein product is CAISAKGANTGELFF.

CDR3 DNA sequence: TGCGCCAGCAGCCAATCCGGAAACACCATATATTTT. The encoded protein is CASSQSGNTIYF. The chain has TRBV4-1 and TRBJ1-3; D is uncertain. Trimming left V 2 bases short and J 4 bases short, with 3 bases between. The CDR3 loop spans 12 amino acids. CDR1 and CDR2 from the germline V gene are MGHRA and YSYEKL.

This clone occurred once. The chain combines TRBV29-1 with TRBJ2-5, with a tentative D call TRBD1 (6 bases). V lost 7 bases and J lost 1, with 19 bases in between. The CDR3 length is 15 residues. Per germline, CDR1 SQVTM and CDR2 ANQGSEA. The CDR3 is CSAAETWDTQETQYF. In DNA form, the CDR3 reads TGCAGCGCCGCTGAGACCTGGGACACCCAAGAGACCCAGTACTTC.

The chain has TRBV11-3 and TRBJ2-1, with D possibly TRBD2 on 6 matching bases. The CDR3 extends over 17 amino acids. The ends were cut back, 2 bases at V and 1 base at J, with 15 bases in the middle. Germline CDR1 reads SGHNT; CDR2 reads YENEEA. The DNA for the CDR3 is TGTGCCAGCAGCTTACGTCATATCGGGGGATCCTACAATGAGCAGTTCTTC. Protein: CASSLRHIGGSYNEQFF.

This clone was seen a handful of times. The chain couples TRBV7-9 to TRBJ2-5, with D possibly TRBD2 on 6 matching bases. The CDR3 totals 15 residues. The V gene lost 3 bases and the J gene lost 5 bases, with 16 bases spanning the gap. Germline values: CDR1 SEHNR, CDR2 FQNEAQ (reference sequence). The CDR3 DNA reads TGTGCCAGCAGCTTTAGGGACGAGGCGGGGGAGACCCAGTACTTC. The encoded protein is CASSFRDEAGETQYF.

V usage is TRBV12-5 and J usage is TRBJ1-3, with a weak D call TRBD1 (5 bases). The length of the CDR3 is 15 residues. V was trimmed by 5 bases and J by 1 base, leaving 12 bases between them. The V gene's germline CDR1 is LGHNT and CDR2 FRNRAP. CDR3 amino acids: CASGPHTGSGNTIYF. CDR3 DNA: TGTGCTAGTGGTCCGCATACAGGATCTGGAAACACCATATATTTT.

V gene TRBV11-1 combines with J gene TRBJ1-1; no reliable D call. In germline, CDR1 is SGHAT, CDR2 FQDESV (reference sequence). CDR3 length equals 15 residues. Deletions cut 4 bases from V and 1 base from J, with 13 bases between. As DNA, the CDR3 is TGTGCCAGCAGCTGGGCCGCCAACACGAACACTGAAGCTTTCTTT. It specifies CASSWAANTNTEAFF.